This TCR beta chain appears in the sequencing data of a study of CD8 T cells in ankylosing spondylitis. Study outcomes and limitations: Seemingly characteristic of ankylosing spondylitis blood was a TCR beta motif consisting of fewer than 10 highly homologous variants. In reactive arthritis synovial fluid and blood, some motif variants had been reported before.

The CDR3 sequence is 14 residues long. Germline-derived CDR1 and CDR2 are LGHNA and YSLEER. Trimming took 5 bases from V and 7 from J; bases not matched to a gene: 8. This clonotype was seen repeatedly, ten times or more. The target antigen is unknown. Making use of molecular barcodes, quantitative 5'-RACE generated TCR beta libraries. Each CDR3 protein gets one entry after TCRdb re-called the 5' RACE reads with MiXCR. This table holds fewer than 550,000 distinct CDR3 sequences, approximately 5.3% found once. Source material: blood, either unsorted or a sorted T cell fraction (not recorded which). V usage is TRBV4-3 and J usage is TRBJ1-1; 9 positions match TRBD1. The clonotype originates from a male donor with ankylosing spondylitis. The CDR3 coding sequence is TGCGCCAGCAGCTCAGGACAGGGGAGGGGTGAAGCTTTCTTT. This translates into CASSSGQGRGEAFF.